A selection of T cell receptor beta chains follows, all from one sample in a study of T cells after yellow fever vaccination. TCRdb reprocessed the 5' RACE reads with MiXCR, giving one entry per CDR3 protein. This table has more than 95,000 distinct CDR3 sequences, 7.4% appearing once. This specimen was CD4+ T cells sorted from PBMCs, taken roughly 10 days after the first yellow fever vaccination. The receptors shown here come from a young man who received the YFV17D yellow fever vaccine. CDR3s include the opening cysteine and the closing phenylalanine or tryptophan. A D gene is named only where the DNA matches it firmly. Rows give clone size only sometimes, using once, few, many, or a class for an expanded clone.

J gene	clone size	V gene	D gene	CDR3 DNA	CDR3 protein
TRBJ2-3	-	TRBV10-3	TRBD2	TGTGCCATCAGACCGTTAGCGGGGGGGCCGGAAGATACGCAGTATTTT	CAIRPLAGGPEDTQYF
TRBJ2-1	many	TRBV4-3	TRBD2	TGCGCCAGCAGCCAGCGAGCGGGGGGGAATCCTCCCTACAATGAGCAGTTCTTC	CASSQRAGGNPPYNEQFF
TRBJ2-7	many	TRBV2	-	TGTGCCAGCCAACTGGACACGAAAATAACCTACGAGCAGTACTTC	CASQLDTKITYEQYF
TRBJ1-6	many	TRBV7-2	-	TGTGCCAGCAGCCACGGTGGGGGCCATAATTCACCCCTCCACTTT	CASSHGGGHNSPLHF
TRBJ2-3	many	TRBV5-5	TRBD2	TGTGCCAGCAGCTTGACTAGCGGGGGGCAGGCAGATACGCAGTATTTT	CASSLTSGGQADTQYF
TRBJ1-4	-	TRBV6-5	-	TGTGCCAGCAGTTACGGTACAACTAATGAAAAACTGTTTTTT	CASSYGTTNEKLFF
TRBJ1-1	many	TRBV20-1	-	TGCAGTGCTAGTAGCCCAGCGATTGATAGAGCTTTCTTT	CSASSPAIDRAFF
TRBJ1-6	many	TRBV7-2	-	TGTGCCGTGGGCTCCTATAATTCACCCCTCCACTTT	CAVGSYNSPLHF
TRBJ2-6	many	TRBV11-2	-	TGTGCCAGCATCCTATCTGGGGCCAACGTCCTGACTTTC	CASILSGANVLTF
TRBJ2-4	many	TRBV20-1	TRBD1	TGCAGTGCTAGATACAGGGGCGACAAAAACATTCAGTACTTC	CSARYRGDKNIQYF
TRBJ1-5	-	TRBV5-5	-	TGTGCCAGCAGCTTGACCAATCAGCCCCAGCATTTT	CASSLTNQPQHF
TRBJ2-1	many	TRBV5-5	-	TGTGCCAGCAGCTTCTTAGGCACCGGTGAGCAGTTCTTC	CASSFLGTGEQFF
TRBJ2-7	many	TRBV12-3/TRBV12-4	-	TGTGCCAGCAGTTTATTAGGCCATGGGCAGTACTTC	CASSLLGHGQYF
TRBJ1-3	many	TRBV6-6	-	TGTGCCAGCACTAGGGACCGCGGGGTTGGCACCATATATTTT	CASTRDRGVGTIYF
TRBJ1-1	many	TRBV20-1	-	TGCAGTGCTCCCAGGGAGGAAGCTTTCTTT	CSAPREEAFF
TRBJ1-2	-	TRBV9	-	TGTGCCAGCACCCGGGTGGTCCGGGGCTACACCTTC	CASTRVVRGYTF
TRBJ1-6	many	TRBV7-9	-	TGTGCCAGCGGGCCGTCCGGGGGCGTAAATTCACCCCTCCACTTT	CASGPSGGVNSPLHF
TRBJ2-2	many	TRBV5-4	-	TGTGCCAGCAGCTGGGGGGGGACAGAACGCACCGGGGAGCTGTTTTTT	CASSWGGTERTGELFF
TRBJ1-2	many	TRBV4-1	TRBD1	TGCGCCAGCAGCCAAGAGGGGGACAGGGTTGGGTATGGCTACACCTTC	CASSQEGDRVGYGYTF
TRBJ2-1	many	TRBV5-4	-	TGTGCCAGCAGCTTGGTTGGTGGGGGTTACAATGAGCAGTTCTTC	CASSLVGGGYNEQFF
TRBJ2-5	many	TRBV5-1	-	TGCGCCAGCAGCTTGGAAGGGGGAAAAGAGACCCAGTACTTC	CASSLEGGKETQYF
TRBJ1-1	many	TRBV5-1	TRBD1	TGCGCCAGCAGCTGGGACAGGGGTGGAACTGAAGCTTTCTTT	CASSWDRGGTEAFF
TRBJ2-2	many	TRBV11-2	-	TGTGCCAGCAGGGTGGGGCCCTCGAACACCGGGGAGCTGTTTTTT	CASRVGPSNTGELFF
TRBJ2-2	many	TRBV7-7	-	TGTGCTAGCGTGGGGGGCGCGAACACCGGGGAGCTGTTTTTT	CASVGGANTGELFF
TRBJ2-1	many	TRBV5-1	TRBD2	TGCGCCAGCAGCTTAAAGCGGGGGGGTGGCTACAATGAGCAGTTCTTC	CASSLKRGGGYNEQFF
TRBJ1-1	-	TRBV7-2	-	TGTGCCAGCAGCCGGGAGGCGGACACTGAAGCTTTCTTT	CASSREADTEAFF
TRBJ1-2	-	TRBV7-2	TRBD1	TGTGCCAGCAGCTTAAGACAGGGGGAGCGACTTAACGGCTACACCTTC	CASSLRQGERLNGYTF
TRBJ2-1	many	TRBV6-5	-	TGTGCCAGCAGTTACTGGGGGCAGGGCTCGCATGAGCAGTTCTTC	CASSYWGQGSHEQFF
TRBJ1-4	many	TRBV25-1	TRBD1	TGTGCCAGCAGTGCCCTGACAGGGCTTGAAAAACTGTTTTTT	CASSALTGLEKLFF
TRBJ2-3	many	TRBV7-2	TRBD2	TGTGCCAGCAGCTACCAGCGGGGGGAATCAGATACGCAGTATTTT	CASSYQRGESDTQYF
TRBJ1-1	many	TRBV12-3/TRBV12-4	TRBD1	TGTGCCAGCACTCTCGTACAGGGGGCAGCTGCTGAAGCTTTCTTT	CASTLVQGAAAEAFF
TRBJ1-6	many	TRBV10-3	-	TGTGCCATCAGTGGTGGATCTGGTATTGGAAATTCACCCCTCCACTTT	CAISGGSGIGNSPLHF
TRBJ1-4	many	TRBV5-1	-	TGCGCCAGCAGCTTGGAACCATCGGGGACAACTAATGAAAAACTGTTTTTT	CASSLEPSGTTNEKLFF
TRBJ1-2	few	TRBV20-1	-	TGCAGTGGGCCTCTTCCCTCTAACTATGGCTACACCTTC	CSGPLPSNYGYTF
TRBJ2-1	many	TRBV4-2	-	TGTGCCAGCAGCCAAGATCTGAGGGGCCCCTTGGGCGAGCAGTTCTTC	CASSQDLRGPLGEQFF
TRBJ2-3	many	TRBV13	TRBD2	TGTGCCAGCAGCCAGGAGGCGGGGGTAGATACGCAGTATTTT	CASSQEAGVDTQYF
TRBJ1-4	many	TRBV4-1	-	TGCGCCAGCAGCCCAACCCCGGTCAATAATGAAAAACTGTTTTTT	CASSPTPVNNEKLFF
TRBJ1-2	many	TRBV29-1	-	TGCAGCGTTGCTACATCGCAATGGGGGGCCTCCTATGGCTACACCTTC	CSVATSQWGASYGYTF
TRBJ2-5	many	TRBV5-1	-	TGCGCCAGCAGCTCCGGACAGATCGGAGAGACCCAGTACTTC	CASSSGQIGETQYF
TRBJ2-2	many	TRBV12-3/TRBV12-4	-	TGTGCCAGCAGGGTCCGGGACAAGGCCTACGGGGAGCTGTTTTTT	CASRVRDKAYGELFF
TRBJ2-1	few	TRBV7-2	-	TGTGCCAGCAGCTTAGGGCGGGGCCCTTACAATGAGCAGTTCTTC	CASSLGRGPYNEQFF
TRBJ1-1	many	TRBV12-3/TRBV12-4	TRBD1	TGTGCCAGCAGTCCCAGGGGGTCCCCCACTGAAGCTTTCTTT	CASSPRGSPTEAFF
TRBJ2-5	few	TRBV6-5	-	TGTGCCAGCAGTTATGATAGCCATGAGACCCAGTACTTC	CASSYDSHETQYF
TRBJ2-3	many	TRBV7-2	TRBD2	TGTGCCAGCAGCTCGAGACTAGCTGGCACAGATACGCAGTATTTT	CASSSRLAGTDTQYF
TRBJ1-1	many	TRBV18	-	TGTGCCAGCTCACTAACTGGGAACACTGAAGCTTTCTTT	CASSLTGNTEAFF
TRBJ2-1	-	TRBV5-1	TRBD1	TGCGCCAGCAGCTTGAGACAGGGGTTGGCTGAGCAGTTCTTC	CASSLRQGLAEQFF
TRBJ2-3	many	TRBV7-2	-	TGTGCCAGCATCAAAATGGCGGGTTTCACAGATACGCAGTATTTT	CASIKMAGFTDTQYF
TRBJ2-1	many	TRBV11-3	TRBD2	TGTGCCAGCAGCTTAAAGGTTTGGGCTAGCGGGGGGCCGGTCTATGAGCAGTTCTTC	CASSLKVWASGGPVYEQFF
TRBJ2-3	many	TRBV7-2	TRBD2	TGTGCCAGCAGCCCCGGACTAGCGGGGGGGGCAGATACGCAGTATTTT	CASSPGLAGGADTQYF
TRBJ2-5	many	TRBV5-1	TRBD2	TGCGCCAGCAGCCTCGGACTAGCGGGGTCAGAGACCCAGTACTTC	CASSLGLAGSETQYF
TRBJ1-2	many	TRBV6-2/TRBV6-3	-	TGTGCCAGCAGTTATCTCAACTATGGCTACACCTTC	CASSYLNYGYTF
TRBJ2-5	many	TRBV4-1	TRBD2	TGCGCCAGCAGCCAAGAACAAGGCGGGGGAGCCCTGGAGACCCAGTACTTC	CASSQEQGGGALETQYF
TRBJ2-3	many	TRBV20-1	TRBD1	TGCAGTGCTAACAGGGGTGCAGATACGCAGTATTTT	CSANRGADTQYF
TRBJ2-7	many	TRBV7-9	TRBD1	TGTGCCAGCAGCTCGGACAGGGCCCCCTTCGAGCAGTACTTC	CASSSDRAPFEQYF
TRBJ1-1	many	TRBV9	-	TGTGCCAGCAGCGTAGAACTGAACACTGAAGCTTTCTTT	CASSVELNTEAFF
TRBJ2-7	-	TRBV20-1	TRBD2	TGCAGTGCCGTGTGGGGGGGGAACTCCTACGAGCAATACTTC	CSAVWGGNSYEQYF
TRBJ2-2	many	TRBV6-4	-	TGTGCCAGCAGTCTCGGACATCTTAACACCGGGGAGCTGTTTTTT	CASSLGHLNTGELFF
TRBJ2-2	many	TRBV11-3	-	TGTGCCAGCAGCTTAGGGAGGCAGCTTAACACCGGGGAGCTGTTTTTT	CASSLGRQLNTGELFF
TRBJ1-5	many	TRBV20-1	TRBD1	TGCAGTGCTATACAGGGGAATCAGCCCCAGCATTTT	CSAIQGNQPQHF
TRBJ2-1	many	TRBV9	-	TGTGCCAGCAGCGTAGATAGGGGATCCTACAATGAGCAGTTCTTC	CASSVDRGSYNEQFF